This TCR beta chain was profiled in a study of T cells in Graves' hyperthyroidism and ophthalmopathy. For the study at large: Once the initial diagnosis was made, peripheral blood was obtained before any treatment.

In its sample, this clonotype was seen many times. V was pared by 0 bases and J by 8 bases, with 13 bases between. Germline V gives CDR1 SGHVS, CDR2 FQNEAQ. The CDR3 contains 15 residues. Duration under 3 months, a NOSPECS grade of at least 4, and a Clinical Activity Score of at least 3 characterized the ophthalmopathy patients. Diagnosis rested on symptoms, serum thyroxine and TRAb, thyroid ultrasound, and orbital computed tomography. Amplification of TCR beta CDR3 regions was performed using RNA transcripts as template. With the HTBI primer set, the TCR CDR3 went through a first round of RT-PCR. TCRdb re-called the multiplex PCR reads through MiXCR, storing one row per CDR3 protein. This table holds more than 45,000 distinct CDR3 sequences, 49% found once.

The clonotype comes from a young woman with Graves' ophthalmopathy. This chain connects TRBV7-8 to TRBJ1-4; the D gene is possibly TRBD1 (6 bases). Input material: blood. Written as DNA, the CDR3 is TGTGCCAGCAGCTTAGCGCTACAGGGTCAGGAAAAACTGTTTTTT. This translates into CASSLALQGQEKLFF.